This T cell receptor beta chain was identified in a study of blood T cell repertoires in COVID-19. The wider study: Collection of acute and convalescent COVID-19 samples took place in the United States, Italy and Spain. In each case, the material was cDNA or gDNA derived from T cells, B-cell-depleted T cells, or PBMCs.

Looked up from germline, CDR1 is SGHTA and CDR2 is FQGTGA. V was clipped by 1 base and J by 2 bases, with 12 bases between them. CDR3 length equals 16 residues. Authors' processing steps: Reference gene primer amplification yielded estimated nucleated cell counts. Sequenced by immunoSEQ multiplex PCR; TCRdb stores in-frame clones only, minus some. V and J calls and clone size are as listed in that table; D and trimming were resolved from the DNA. The sample records roughly 56,000 clones, about 92% being singletons. Sequencing used peripheral blood. The TCR sequence derives from a man between 50 and 59 years old with active COVID-19. The V gene is TRBV7-3, the J gene TRBJ2-1, with D maybe TRBD2 (5 bases). The CDR3 DNA reads TGTGCCAGCAGCTTAAGTGGTGCGGGCGCCTACAATGAGCAGTTCTTC. Translated, it gives CASSLSGAGAYNEQFF.